This T cell receptor beta chain comes out of a study of PD-1 blockade in classical Hodgkin lymphoma. Sequencing used immunoSEQ multiplex PCR; TCRdb keeps in-frame clones, though not all of them. The data contain fewer than 100,000 clones, under 90% of them singletons. This CDR3 comprises 14 residues. CDR1 is SGHTA and CDR2 is FQGNSA in the germline V gene. V gave up 4 bases and J gave up 7 bases, with 16 bases separating them. Exposure to brentuximab vedotin varied, and each patient had relapsed following autologous stem cell transplantation. The chain recombines TRBV7-2 with TRBJ1-1; D remains unclear. Sequencing was performed on peripheral blood mononuclear cells (PBMCs), taken at baseline. The TCR was taken from a human donor with classical Hodgkin lymphoma. The CDR3 spells CASSSLYRPIEAFF. The CDR3 DNA is TGTGCCAGCAGCTCGTTATACCGCCCCATTGAAGCTTTCTTT.